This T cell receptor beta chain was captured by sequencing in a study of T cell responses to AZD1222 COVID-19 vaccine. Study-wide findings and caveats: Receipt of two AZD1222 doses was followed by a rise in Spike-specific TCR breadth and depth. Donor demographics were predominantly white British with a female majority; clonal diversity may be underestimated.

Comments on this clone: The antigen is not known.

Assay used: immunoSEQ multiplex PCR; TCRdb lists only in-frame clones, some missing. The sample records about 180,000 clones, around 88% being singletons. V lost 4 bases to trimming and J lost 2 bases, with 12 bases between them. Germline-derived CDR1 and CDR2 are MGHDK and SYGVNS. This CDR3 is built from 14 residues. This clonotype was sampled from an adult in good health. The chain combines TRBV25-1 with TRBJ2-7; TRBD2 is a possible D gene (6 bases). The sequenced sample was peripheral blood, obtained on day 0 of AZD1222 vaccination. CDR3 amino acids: CASSAWTNTYEQYF. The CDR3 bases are TGTGCCAGCAGTGCCTGGACTAATACCTACGAGCAGTACTTC.